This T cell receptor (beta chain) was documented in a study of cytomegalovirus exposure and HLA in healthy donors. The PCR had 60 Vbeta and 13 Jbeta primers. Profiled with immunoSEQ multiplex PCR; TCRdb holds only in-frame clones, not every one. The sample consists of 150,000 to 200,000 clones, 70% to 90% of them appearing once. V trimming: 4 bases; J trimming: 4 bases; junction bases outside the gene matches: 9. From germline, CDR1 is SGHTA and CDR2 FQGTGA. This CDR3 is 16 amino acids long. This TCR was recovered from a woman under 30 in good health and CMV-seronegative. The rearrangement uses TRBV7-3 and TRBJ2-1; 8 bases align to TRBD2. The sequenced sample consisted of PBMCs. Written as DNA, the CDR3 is TGTGCCAGCAGCTCCCCAAGTAGCGGGATTTACAATGAGCAGTTCTTC. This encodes CASSSPSSGIYNEQFF.